These 26 T cell receptor beta chains originate from one sample sequenced in a study of monozygotic twins with inflammatory bowel disease. TCRdb re-called the 5' RACE reads, yielding one record per CDR3 amino acid sequence without DNA. This sample's table has some 150,000 distinct CDR3 sequences. Sequenced material: blood. These receptors were collected from a human donor with ulcerative colitis or Crohn's disease, or a healthy co-twin of an affected twin (not recorded which).

This chain uses TRBV15 with TRBJ1-2; lacking DNA, the TRBD1 call made by TCRdb goes unchecked. The CDR3 loop spans 16 amino acids. Germline CDR1 reads LNHNV; CDR2 reads YYDKDF (reference sequence). The CDR3: CATSRGGTGLDSGYTF.

The V and J genes are TRBV6-5 and TRBJ2-5; TCRdb's assignment of TRBD1 cannot be checked, as there is no DNA. The CDR3 covers 13 residues. Germline V gene lookup returns CDR1 MNHEY and CDR2 SVGAGI. CDR3 residues: CASRGQGLETQYF.

This chain uses TRBV7-2 with TRBJ2-3. The length of the CDR3 is 14 residues. CDR1 and CDR2 from the germline V gene are SGHTA and FQGNSA. The CDR3 protein is CASSLSTQADTQYF. Full variable domain (outside the CDR3, taken from reference TRBV7-2 and TRBJ2-3): GAGVSQSPSNKVTEKGKDVELRCDPISGHTALYWYRQSLGQGLEFLIYFQGNSAPDKSGLPSDRFSAERTGGSVSTLTIQRTQQEDSAVYLCASSLSTQADTQYFGPGTRLTVL.

This chain links TRBV7-8 with TRBJ1-5; TCRdb reports TRBD1, a call that lacks DNA to check it against. Germline loops: CDR1 SGHVS, CDR2 FQNEAQ. The CDR3 extends over 14 amino acids. The CDR3 loop reads CASSFTGEGQPQHF. Drawing the rest from reference TRBV7-8 and TRBJ1-5, the complete variable domain is GAGVSQSPRYKVAKRGQDVALRCDPISGHVSLFWYQQALGQGPEFLTYFQNEAQLDKSGLPSDRFFAERPEGSVSTLKIQRTQQEDSAVYLCASSFTGEGQPQHFGDGTRLSIL.

The chain is built from TRBV7-6 and TRBJ1-4; checking the TCRdb D call of TRBD1 is not possible without DNA. The CDR3 totals 13 residues. Germline CDR1 SGHVS, CDR2 FNYEAQ. The CDR3 loop is CASSLGVNEKLFF. Complete variable domain (other parts from reference TRBV7-6 and TRBJ1-4): GAGVSQSPRYKVTKRGQDVALRCDPISGHVSLYWYRQALGQGPEFLTYFNYEAQQDKSGLPNDRFSAERPEGSISTLTIQRTEQRDSAMYRCASSLGVNEKLFFGSGTQLSVL.

The chain combines TRBV20-1 with TRBJ2-1; TCRdb's D gene call, TRBD2, goes unchecked for lack of DNA. Germline CDR1 DFQATT, CDR2 SNEGSKA (reference sequence). This CDR3 contains 12 residues. The CDR3 here is CSAQDYYNEQFF.

The rearrangement uses TRBV7-9 and TRBJ1-1; TCRdb picks TRBD1, but there is no DNA to check that call. The germline gives CDR1 SEHNR, CDR2 FQNEAQ (reference sequence). The CDR3 runs to 15 residues. CDR3 in amino acids: CASSPGSEPYTEAFF.

V usage is TRBV3-1 and J usage is TRBJ1-4; TCRdb selects TRBD1, and the lack of DNA leaves this call unchecked. CDR1 and CDR2 (germline): LGHDT, YNNKEL (reference sequence). CDR3 length equals 13 residues. This chain's CDR3 is CASSQGAREKLFF.

The chain uses TRBV12-3 or TRBV12-4 and TRBJ1-2; the TRBD1 assignment by TCRdb is unverifiable without DNA. This CDR3 has 17 residues. The chain's CDR3 is CASSLGQGVGRVYGYTF.

The genes are TRBV20-1 and TRBJ2-7; the D call of TRBD2 rests on TCRdb alone, since no DNA is present to check it. The CDR3 runs to 14 residues. The germline CDR1 and CDR2 sequences are DFQATT and SNEGSKA (reference sequence). The CDR3 sequence: CSAPLLAPKGEQYF.

The V gene is TRBV7-9, the J gene TRBJ2-7. This CDR3 has 12 residues. Germline V gene lookup returns CDR1 SEHNR and CDR2 FQNEAQ (reference sequence). The CDR3 spells CASSSFRYEQYF.

V is TRBV20-1 and J is TRBJ2-1; TCRdb proposes TRBD2, but this gene call is untestable without DNA. In germline, CDR1 is DFQATT, CDR2 SNEGSKA (reference sequence). The CDR3 sequence is 19 residues long. This CDR3 is CSARDRTSGRQVAYNEQFF.

This chain uses TRBV7-3 with TRBJ2-1; checking the TCRdb D call of TRBD2 is not possible without DNA. Germline V gives CDR1 SGHTA, CDR2 FQGTGA. This CDR3 contains 15 residues. The CDR3 protein is CASRMIAGDPNEQFF.

The chain combines TRBV5-1 with TRBJ2-1; TCRdb names TRBD2, which stays unverified in the absence of DNA. This CDR3 is 16 amino acids long. Per the germline V gene, CDR1 is SGHRS and CDR2 is YFSETQ. The CDR3 protein is CASSRWTSGARSEQFF.

This chain connects TRBV7-9 to TRBJ2-7; the TCRdb call, TRBD1, lacks DNA for checking. This CDR3 comprises 15 residues. Germline loops: CDR1 SEHNR, CDR2 FQNEAQ (reference sequence). CDR3 sequence reads: CASRPVTIRPYEQYF.

The chain employs TRBV12-2 and TRBJ2-2; TCRdb names TRBD2, which stays unverified in the absence of DNA. TRBV12-2 has pseudogene status. CDR3 length equals 16 residues. CDR3 loop: CASRPPRGGNTGELFF.

The chain has TRBV27 and TRBJ2-5; lacking DNA, the TRBD2 call made by TCRdb goes unchecked. CDR3 length equals 17 residues. Germline CDR1 is MNHEY and CDR2 is SMNVEV (reference sequence). This CDR3 reads CASSLRGLADLQETQYF.

V usage is TRBV7-8 and J usage is TRBJ2-5; TCRdb's D call of TRBD1 is untestable without DNA. This CDR3 has 14 residues. CDR1 is SGHVS, CDR2 FQNEAQ, per germline. The CDR3 reads CASSSAWGEETQYF. The variable domain in full, completed from reference TRBV7-8 and TRBJ2-5, reads GAGVSQSPRYKVAKRGQDVALRCDPISGHVSLFWYQQALGQGPEFLTYFQNEAQLDKSGLPSDRFFAERPEGSVSTLKIQRTQQEDSAVYLCASSSAWGEETQYFGPGTRLLVL.

The rearrangement uses TRBV20-1 and TRBJ2-1. The germline V gene has CDR1 DFQATT and CDR2 SNEGSKA (reference sequence). This CDR3 region has 13 residues. CDR3 in amino acids: CSGSPGVYNEQFF.

The V call is TRBV9, the J call TRBJ1-2; TCRdb indicates TRBD1, and absent DNA this call remains unverified. This CDR3 comprises 17 residues. Germline V lookup: CDR1 SGDLS, CDR2 YYNGEE. The chain's CDR3 is CASSTSRRQGADYGYTF.

The chain employs TRBV7-9 and TRBJ2-3. In germline, CDR1 is SEHNR, CDR2 FQNEAQ (reference sequence). This CDR3 comprises 15 residues. CDR3 loop: CASSPARVLGDTQYF.

The chain employs TRBV28 and TRBJ2-7; TCRdb's D call of TRBD2 is untestable without DNA. This CDR3 is 15 amino acids long. Germline V gene sequence: CDR1 MDHEN, CDR2 SYDVKM. The CDR3: CASSVGLAGRNEQYF. The full variable domain, its missing parts supplied by reference TRBV28 and TRBJ2-7, is DVKVTQSSRYLVKRTGEKVFLECVQDMDHENMFWYRQDPGLGLRLIYFSYDVKMKEKGDIPEGYSVSREKKERFSLILESASTNQTSMYLCASSVGLAGRNEQYFGPGTRLTVT.

V gene TRBV12-3 or TRBV12-4 combines with J gene TRBJ2-7; TCRdb lists TRBD1, though no DNA is available to test this call. The CDR3 totals 14 residues. The CDR3 is CASSFFGQGGEQYF.

The rearrangement joins TRBV7-9 to TRBJ2-1; TCRdb proposes TRBD2, but this gene call is untestable without DNA. The germline V gene has CDR1 SEHNR and CDR2 FQNEAQ (reference sequence). The CDR3 loop spans 16 amino acids. This chain's CDR3 is CASLTPRGPFSNEQFF.

V and J are TRBV4-3 and TRBJ2-3; TCRdb names TRBD2, which stays unverified in the absence of DNA. CDR1 is LGHNA, CDR2 YSLEER, per germline. This CDR3 region has 14 residues. CDR3 loop: CASSQGESTDTQYF.

The CDR3 is CASSLRRVSYEQYF. The gene calls are TRBV7-2 and TRBJ2-7; the D call of TRBD2 rests on TCRdb alone, since no DNA is present to check it. The length of the CDR3 is 14 residues. Germline V gene data show CDR1 as SGHTA and CDR2 as FQGNSA.